The clone carrying this T cell receptor (beta chain) has more than one count but fewer than ten. Its specificity is unknown. This sample was taken from a study of T cells in Graves' hyperthyroidism and ophthalmopathy. Newly diagnosed hyperthyroidism patients aged 18 to 65 years had disease lasting under 2 months. Study-wide findings and caveats: From stable hyperthyroidism, ophthalmopathy was separated by a 13 V-J model. Blood also held most thyroid clonotypes expanded beyond 0.001.

RNA transcripts served as the template for amplifying TCR beta CDR3 regions. During a first-round RT-PCR of the TCR CDR3, the HTBI primer set was used. TCRdb re-called the multiplex PCR reads through MiXCR, storing one row per CDR3 protein. The sample includes hundreds of thousands of distinct CDR3 sequences, under 20% seen only once; the top ten take 3.7%. V trimming: 1 base; J trimming: 4 bases; junction bases outside the gene matches: 4. Per the germline V gene, CDR1 is SNHLY and CDR2 is FYNNEI. The CDR3 is 15 residues long. The chain combines TRBV2 with TRBJ2-5; the match to TRBD2 covers 9 bases. Sample: blood. This TCR was recovered from a young woman with Graves' hyperthyroidism. As DNA, the CDR3 is TGTGCCAGCAGTGAAGGGCGGGGGGGCGGAGAGACCCAGTACTTC. As protein: CASSEGRGGGETQYF.